A single sample gave rise to the 31 T cell receptor beta chains below, sequenced in a study of T cells in tumors after PD-1 blockade (dated by TCRdb to between 2018 and 2021). The method behind the library was the immunoSEQ multiplex PCR assay. This is the immuneACCESS table as TCRdb keeps it, with only in-frame sequences that have V and J called. A part of the clones is gone; compared with another copy, unresolved V genes explain less than half, and the rest is unexplained. The sample data list roughly 9,800 clones, and around 67% of these were observed just once. The ten largest clones take up around 13% of the sample. Interpreted using the paper, the time point label stands for: after anti-PD-1 therapy. The material was tumor tissue, obtained after anti-PD-1 treatment. Source of these receptors: a human donor with basal cell carcinoma.

Only one count was recorded for this clone. The rearrangement joins TRBV18 to TRBJ1-1; 7 bases are shared with TRBD1. CDR3 length equals 15 residues. CDR1 is KGHSH, CDR2 LQKENI, per germline. Trimming removed 3 bases from V and 1 base from J; junction bases left unmatched: 5. In DNA form, the CDR3 reads TGTGCCAGCTCACCTCGACAGGGCGAGAACACTGAAGCTTTCTTT. Protein product: CASSPRQGENTEAFF. Based on the CDR3 plus reference TRBV18 and TRBJ1-1, the full variable domain is NAGVMQNPRHLVRRRGQEARLRCSPMKGHSHVYWYRQLPEEGLKFMVYLQKENIIDESGMPKERFSAEFPKEGPSILRIQQVVRGDSAAYFCASSPRQGENTEAFFGQGTRLTVV.

V gene TRBV30 combines with J gene TRBJ1-1; no definite D call. The germline V and J ends were trimmed by 4 bases and 9 bases, with 15 bases remaining between them. The CDR3 has 12 residues. Germline V gene lookup returns CDR1 GTSNPN and CDR2 SVGIG (reference sequence). CDR3 sequence (DNA): TGTGCCTGGATGATCACCAGGATAAAAGCTTTCTTT. This codes for CAWMITRIKAFF.

This chain connects TRBV11-3 to TRBJ2-3; D is possibly TRBD2 (6 bases). CDR1 is SGHNT, CDR2 YENEEA, per germline. The CDR3 spans 16 residues. V was clipped by 2 bases and J by 6 bases, with 18 bases between them. CDR3 amino acids: CASSLSSAGRGDTQYF. In nucleotides, the CDR3 is TGTGCCAGCAGCTTAAGTAGTGCGGGGCGCGGGGATACGCAGTATTTT. Full variable domain (outside the CDR3, taken from reference TRBV11-3 and TRBJ2-3): EAGVVQSPRYKIIEKKQPVAFWCNPISGHNTLYWYLQNLGQGPELLIRYENEEAVDDSQLPKDRFSAERLKGVDSTLKIQPAELGDSAVYLCASSLSSAGRGDTQYFGPGTRLTVL.

The chain uses TRBV7-9 and TRBJ2-7; TRBD2 matches 8 bases. Looked up from germline, CDR1 is SEHNR and CDR2 is FQNEAQ (reference sequence). This CDR3 is built from 14 residues. V shed 3 bases, J shed 7 bases, and the junction held 8 bases outside the gene matches. The CDR3 protein is CASSFGGRLWEQYF. The CDR3 nucleotides read TGTGCCAGCAGCTTCGGCGGGAGGCTTTGGGAGCAGTACTTC.

This rearrangement joins TRBV6-5 to TRBJ1-2, with TRBD1 identical over 8 bases. Germline values: CDR1 MNHEY, CDR2 SVGAGI. CDR3 length equals 15 residues. V dropped 6 bases and J dropped 6; count of bases not matched to a gene: 12. The CDR3 region is CASRRSTGVSHGYTF. As DNA, the CDR3 is TGTGCCAGCAGACGGTCGACAGGGGTGAGCCATGGCTACACCTTC.

This sequence joins TRBV4-1 and TRBJ2-7, with D tentatively TRBD2 (5 bases). Germline lookup yields CDR1 MGHRA and CDR2 YSYEKL. V shed 2 bases and J shed 4 bases, with 21 bases lying between them. The CDR3 has 17 residues. The CDR3 region is CASSQSLKSDLVYEQYF. The CDR3, as DNA: TGCGCCAGCAGCCAAAGCTTGAAGTCGGACTTGGTTTACGAGCAGTACTTC.

By sample share, this clone is large. The chain has TRBV19 and TRBJ1-5; D not resolved. V was cut by 3 bases and J by 7 bases, with 13 bases left in between. The CDR3 is made up of 14 amino acids. Germline assignment: CDR1 LNHDA and CDR2 SQIVND (reference sequence). CDR3 in amino acids: CASSMGKGKQPQHF. Here the CDR3 DNA reads TGTGCCAGTAGTATGGGGAAGGGTAAGCAGCCCCAGCATTTT. The full variable domain, with the rest looked up from reference TRBV19 and TRBJ1-5, is DGGITQSPKYLFRKEGQNVTLSCEQNLNHDAMYWYRQDPGQGLRLIYYSQIVNDFQKGDIAEGYSVSREKKESFPLTVTSAQKNPTAFYLCASSMGKGKQPQHFGDGTRLSIL.

This chain connects TRBV24-1 to TRBJ2-7; a possible D gene is TRBD2 (6 bases). Germline CDR1 and CDR2: KGHDR and SFDVKD. V lost 5 bases, J lost 6 bases, and 22 bases lay in between. The CDR3 spans 16 residues. The CDR3 here is CATSGNSGRGPFEQYF. The CDR3 nucleotides are TGTGCCACCAGTGGCAATTCGGGGCGGGGCCCCTTCGAGCAGTACTTC.

This clone was observed a few times. This chain uses TRBV9 with TRBJ2-3; tentative D call: TRBD1 (6 bases). The CDR3 runs to 14 residues. Germline V gene sequence: CDR1 SGDLS, CDR2 YYNGEE. Trimming took off 5 bases at V and 2 bases at J, with 12 bases between the two ends. The CDR3 sequence: CASRYRDPTDTQYF. The CDR3 DNA is TGTGCCAGCAGATACAGGGACCCCACAGATACGCAGTATTTT.

The rearrangement joins TRBV4-1 to TRBJ1-4; D gene ambiguous. The CDR3 is made up of 12 amino acids. CDR1 MGHRA and CDR2 YSYEKL come from the germline V gene. Deletions cut 0 bases from V and 10 bases from J, with 6 bases between. This chain's CDR3 is CASSQDRRKLFF. CDR3 DNA sequence: TGCGCCAGCAGCCAAGATAGGAGAAAACTGTTTTTT.

This clone is labeled as medium-sized. The chain has TRBV24-1 and TRBJ2-7; unclear D gene. The germline V gene has CDR1 KGHDR and CDR2 SFDVKD. This CDR3 contains 13 residues. The V and J ends lost 4 bases and 0 bases respectively, with 6 bases between them. The CDR3 DNA is TGTGCCACCAGTGAAGGGATCTCCTACGAGCAGTACTTC. The encoded protein is CATSEGISYEQYF.

CDR3 coding DNA: TGTGCCAGCAGCTTGTTGATACAGGGAGTGAGCACAGATACGCAGTATTTT. This gives the protein CASSLLIQGVSTDTQYF. V usage is TRBV5-5 and J usage is TRBJ2-3, with TRBD1 as a possible D gene (6 bases). Germline-derived CDR1 and CDR2 are SGHKS and YYEKEE (reference sequence). The ends were cut back, 1 base at V and 0 bases at J, with 15 bases in the middle. This CDR3 contains 17 residues. The full variable domain, in which reference TRBV5-5 and TRBJ2-3 provide the parts outside the CDR3, is DAGVTQSPTHLIKTRGQQVTLRCSPISGHKSVSWYQQVLGQGPQFIFQYYEKEERGRGNFPDRFSARQFPNYSSELNVNALLLGDSALYLCASSLLIQGVSTDTQYFGPGTRLTVL.

The chain joins TRBV6-5 to TRBJ2-1; 9 bases map to TRBD2. This CDR3 is 16 amino acids long. V trimming: 4 bases; J trimming: 9 bases; junction bases outside the gene matches: 13. Germline V CDR1 and CDR2: MNHEY, SVGAGI. CDR3 coding DNA: TGTGCCAGCAGTTCGACTAGCGGAGCCACCCTGGGTGAGCAGTTCTTC. Its translation: CASSSTSGATLGEQFF.

This clone is medium-sized (0.01 to 0.1%) by share. The V gene is TRBV7-9, the J gene TRBJ2-7; a weak D match, TRBD2 (6 bases). CDR1 SEHNR and CDR2 FQNEAQ come from the germline V gene (reference sequence). The CDR3 covers 12 residues. V shed 3 bases and J shed 7 bases, with 10 bases lying between them. The CDR3 nucleotides read TGTGCCAGCAGCTTTAAAGGAGGGGAGCAGTACTTC. Translation: CASSFKGGEQYF.

V gene TRBV7-9 combines with J gene TRBJ2-1, with D tentatively TRBD2 (5 bases). CDR3 length: 16 amino acids. V was pared by 3 bases and J by 11 bases, with 23 bases between. Germline CDR1 and CDR2: SEHNR and FQNEAQ (reference sequence). This CDR3 is CASSFRFDSRDFKQFF. DNA of the CDR3: TGTGCCAGCAGCTTCCGGTTTGATTCGAGGGATTTTAAGCAGTTCTTC.

V and J are TRBV30 and TRBJ2-7; D is unclear. V was pared by 3 bases and J by 2 bases, with 17 bases between. The CDR3 is 15 amino acids. Per the germline V gene, CDR1 is GTSNPN and CDR2 is SVGIG (reference sequence). CDR3 sequence (DNA): TGTGCCTGGAGCCTGTTGGGCGGAGTCGCCTACGAGCAGTACTTC. It encodes CAWSLLGGVAYEQYF. Drawing the rest from reference TRBV30 and TRBJ2-7, the complete variable domain is SQTIHQWPATLVQPVGSPLSLECTVEGTSNPNLYWYRQAAGRGLQLLFYSVGIGQISSEVPQNLSASRPQDRQFILSSKKLLLSDSGFYLCAWSLLGGVAYEQYFGPGTRLTVT.

The chain employs TRBV7-2 and TRBJ2-5, with D perhaps TRBD1 (6 bases). V lost 2 bases to trimming and J lost 5 bases, with 15 bases between them. The CDR3 runs 15 residues. The V gene's germline CDR1 is SGHTA and CDR2 FQGNSA. CDR3 residues: CASSLSGDTGETQYF. CDR3 nucleotide sequence: TGTGCCAGCAGCTTATCCGGCGACACAGGGGAGACCCAGTACTTC.

The rearrangement uses TRBV18 and TRBJ2-7; D might be TRBD2 (6 bases). V lost 6 bases, J lost 4 bases, and 13 bases lay in between. Germline assignment: CDR1 KGHSH and CDR2 LQKENI. This CDR3 contains 13 residues. The CDR3 coding sequence is TGTGCCAGCTCGTCCGGGACTCCTTACGAGCAGTACTTC. Translated: CASSSGTPYEQYF.

This clone was detected only once. The chain employs TRBV19 and TRBJ2-3; D might be TRBD2 (5 bases). V lost 5 bases, J lost 2 bases, and 14 bases lay in between. The CDR3 consists of 15 residues. The germline V gene encodes CDR1 LNHDA and CDR2 SQIVND (reference sequence). CDR3 loop: CASSLDFGDTDTQYF. Here the CDR3 DNA reads TGTGCCAGTAGTCTGGACTTCGGGGACACAGATACGCAGTATTTT. The whole variable domain, filled in from reference TRBV19 and TRBJ2-3, reads DGGITQSPKYLFRKEGQNVTLSCEQNLNHDAMYWYRQDPGQGLRLIYYSQIVNDFQKGDIAEGYSVSREKKESFPLTVTSAQKNPTAFYLCASSLDFGDTDTQYFGPGTRLTVL.

The chain carries TRBV5-1 and TRBJ2-7; TRBD1 matches 8 bases. Germline V gene lookup returns CDR1 SGHRS and CDR2 YFSETQ. The CDR3 length is 13 residues. J was trimmed by 4 bases and V by 5 bases; bases with no gene match: 5. CDR3 sequence: CASSTRTGYEQYF. The CDR3 DNA reads TGCGCCAGCAGTACCCGGACAGGGTACGAGCAGTACTTC.

This chain joins TRBV12-5 and TRBJ2-1; the D is unclear. V shed 2 bases and J shed 0 bases, with 14 bases lying between them. The CDR3 sequence is 17 residues long. Germline loops: CDR1 LGHNT, CDR2 FRNRAP. The CDR3 bases are TGTGCTAGTGGTTTGACAGCTCGCTCACACTCCTACAATGAGCAGTTCTTC. It translates to CASGLTARSHSYNEQFF.

The V and J genes are TRBV12-3 or TRBV12-4 and TRBJ1-5; no definite D call. The germline V and J ends were trimmed by 3 bases and 5 bases, with 8 bases remaining between them. The CDR3 covers 13 residues. This CDR3 reads CASSLSRDQPQHF. In DNA, the CDR3 is TGTGCCAGCAGTTTGTCTAGGGATCAGCCCCAGCATTTT.

A few counts support this clone. This rearrangement joins TRBV27 to TRBJ2-7; D unresolved. Germline CDR1 MNHEY, CDR2 SMNVEV (reference sequence). Trimming took off 2 bases at V and 0 bases at J, with 8 bases between the two ends. The CDR3 spans 14 residues. The CDR3 region has the DNA TGTGCCAGCAGTTTAAGCTCGAGCTCCTACGAGCAGTACTTC. It translates to CASSLSSSSYEQYF.

The chain has TRBV7-2 and TRBJ2-1; D possibly corresponds to TRBD1 (8 bases). CDR3 length: 15 residues. The V gene lost 1 base and the J gene lost 6 bases, with 13 bases spanning the gap. Germline CDR1 is SGHTA and CDR2 is FQGNSA. The CDR3, as DNA: TGTGCCAGCAGCTTAGACAGGGGGGGCGGCAATGAGCAGTTCTTC. Protein: CASSLDRGGGNEQFF.

This clone showed up just a few times. This chain connects TRBV5-6 to TRBJ2-7, with D possibly matching TRBD1 (5 bases). Germline V CDR1 and CDR2: SGHDT, YYEEEE. V shed 2 bases and J shed 6 bases, with 12 bases lying between them. CDR3 length equals 13 residues. The CDR3 region has the DNA TGTGCCAGCAGCTTTCGGGTTGGGGCCGAGCAGTACTTC. This gives the protein CASSFRVGAEQYF.

This chain joins TRBV13 and TRBJ2-1; TRBD1 matches 11 bases. Germline assignment: CDR1 PRHDT and CDR2 FYEKMQ (reference sequence). The CDR3 is made up of 13 amino acids. Trimming took 11 bases from V and 7 from J; bases not matched to a gene: 7. The CDR3: CAYGDRGGNEQFF. Here the CDR3 DNA reads TGTGCCTACGGGGACAGGGGGGGGAATGAGCAGTTCTTC.

CDR3 sequence: CASSPGTGKPEYF. The CDR3 nucleotides read TGCGCCAGCAGTCCCGGGACAGGGAAACCGGAGTACTTC. V and J are TRBV10-2 and TRBJ2-7, with TRBD1 matching over 9 bases. The length of the CDR3 is 13 residues. Germline V lookup: CDR1 WSHSY, CDR2 SAAADI. V shed 5 bases, J shed 11 bases, and the junction held 10 bases outside the gene matches.

The genes are TRBV19 and TRBJ2-5; D is perhaps TRBD1 or TRBD2 (6 bases each). CDR3 size: 13 residues. V lost 2 bases to trimming and J lost 7 bases, with 11 bases between them. Per germline, CDR1 LNHDA and CDR2 SQIVND (reference sequence). The CDR3 sequence is CASSITKGGTQYF. CDR3 bases: TGTGCCAGTAGTATAACCAAGGGGGGGACCCAGTACTTC.

This clone was recorded once. The J gene is TRBJ2-3, the V gene TRBV7-3, with 8 bases lining up with TRBD2. The CDR3 runs to 15 residues. Germline values: CDR1 SGHTA, CDR2 FQGTGA. With V trimmed by 4 bases and J by 1 base, 4 bases remained unmatched. In DNA form, the CDR3 reads TGTGCCAGCAGCTACAGCGGGGGAGGCACAGATACGCAGTATTTT. Its protein product is CASSYSGGGTDTQYF.

The rearrangement uses TRBV24-1 and TRBJ2-1, with D perhaps matching TRBD1 or TRBD2 (6 bases each). Trimming cost V 2 bases and J 6 bases, with 16 bases left between them. The CDR3 spans 16 residues. Germline values: CDR1 KGHDR, CDR2 SFDVKD. The CDR3 nucleotides read TGTGCCACCAGTGATTCCCTTAGACAGGAGGGCAATGAGCAGTTCTTC. It codes for CATSDSLRQEGNEQFF.

The chain joins TRBV9 to TRBJ2-3; 9 positions match TRBD2. Looked up from germline, CDR1 is SGDLS and CDR2 is YYNGEE. This CDR3 contains 18 residues. The V gene end was trimmed by 0 bases and the J gene end by 5 bases; junction bases not matched to a gene: 13. The CDR3 spells CASSVASGGPRSRDTQYF. For the CDR3, the DNA is TGTGCCAGCAGCGTAGCCAGCGGGGGGCCCAGATCGAGAGATACGCAGTATTTT.